The 24 T cell receptor beta chains reported below all come from one sample, sequenced in a study of T cell responses to AZD1222 COVID-19 vaccine. The table came from immunoSEQ multiplex PCR; TCRdb's copy has only in-frame clones and leaves some out. Of about 120,000 clones in the sample, 92% are singletons; the top ten hold 14%. The sample was peripheral blood, taken on day 0 of AZD1222 vaccination. The receptors were gathered from an adult in good health.

This clone was recorded only once. The chain couples TRBV2 to TRBJ1-5; perhaps TRBD1 as D (6 bases). The CDR3 length is 15 residues. V lost 6 bases and J 6 bases, leaving 18 bases between the germline ends. Germline-derived CDR1 and CDR2 are SNHLY and FYNNEI. The CDR3 DNA follows: TGTGCCAGCAGGGAGGCTACAGGGTCGGGTCAGCCCCAGCATTTT. Protein sequence: CASREATGSGQPQHF.

The V call is TRBV14, the J call TRBJ1-2, with D perhaps matching TRBD1 (5 bases). V shed 3 bases and J shed 4 bases, with 9 bases lying between them. CDR3 length: 13 amino acids. Germline loops: CDR1 SGHDN, CDR2 FVKESK. CDR3 sequence: CASSQGVGYGYTF. In DNA, the CDR3 is TGTGCCAGCAGCCAGGGGGTGGGCTATGGCTACACCTTC.

The chain couples TRBV29-1 to TRBJ2-7; D is uncertain. Germline CDR1 reads SQVTM; CDR2 reads ANQGSEA. V was pared by 1 base and J by 5 bases, with 9 bases between. The CDR3 has 12 amino acids. The CDR3 loop is CSVEAERDEQYF. CDR3 bases: TGCAGCGTTGAAGCGGAACGGGACGAGCAGTACTTC.

For this clone: Other DNA sequences from this sample encode an identical CDR3 as well. V usage is TRBV7-2 and J usage is TRBJ2-1; TRBD1 is a possible D gene (7 bases). The CDR3 extends over 15 amino acids. V was shortened by 1 base and J by 2 bases, with 9 bases between the two germline ends. Germline V lookup: CDR1 SGHTA, CDR2 FQGNSA. This chain's CDR3 is CASSLGRGAYNEQFF. The CDR3 DNA reads TGTGCCAGCAGCTTAGGCAGGGGGGCCTACAATGAGCAGTTCTTC.

The chain links TRBV19 to TRBJ2-1, with D maybe TRBD2 (6 bases). V gave up 8 bases and J gave up 0 bases, with 11 bases separating them. The CDR3 totals 14 residues. The V gene's germline CDR1 is LNHDA and CDR2 SQIVND (reference sequence). CDR3 sequence: CASVDGSSYNEQFF. CDR3 DNA: TGTGCCAGTGTCGACGGGAGCTCCTACAATGAGCAGTTCTTC.

The chain recombines TRBV13 with TRBJ1-1; D may be TRBD1 (5 bases). Trimming stripped 2 bases from V and 1 base from J, with 17 bases between. CDR1 PRHDT and CDR2 FYEKMQ come from the germline V gene (reference sequence). This CDR3 is built from 17 residues. Written as DNA, the CDR3 is TGTGCCAGCAGCTTAAGTGGAACAGGTTTGGGGAACACTGAAGCTTTCTTT. It is translated as CASSLSGTGLGNTEAFF.

This chain's CDR3 is CASSQGSGTSAGNTQYF. Written as DNA, the CDR3 is TGTGCCAGCAGCCAAGGTTCAGGGACTAGCGCGGGAAATACGCAGTATTTT. This chain joins TRBV3-1 (or the pseudogene TRBV3-2) and TRBJ2-3; 10 bases map to TRBD2. Germline V CDR1 and CDR2: LGHDT, YNNKEL (reference sequence). V lost 1 base, J lost 7 bases, and 11 bases stayed unmatched. The CDR3 covers 17 residues.

This clone appeared once. The rearrangement links TRBV7-9 to TRBJ1-1; D is unresolved. Per the germline V gene, CDR1 is SEHNR and CDR2 is FQNEAQ (reference sequence). Trimming took off 1 base at V and 4 bases at J, with 7 bases between the two ends. The CDR3 consists of 13 residues. The CDR3 sequence is CASSLGSSTEAFF. CDR3 DNA: TGTGCCAGCAGCTTAGGATCGTCCACTGAAGCTTTCTTT.

V gene TRBV5-6 combines with J gene TRBJ2-7; no reliable D call. This CDR3 region has 11 residues. Germline V gene data show CDR1 as SGHDT and CDR2 as YYEEEE. V shed 1 base and J shed 6 bases, with 5 bases lying between them. The CDR3 nucleotides are TGTGCCAGCAGCTTGTTCGGCGAGCAGTACTTC. Its translation: CASSLFGEQYF.

This clone was picked up one time. CDR3 amino acids: CASSLSGASAYEQYF. Written as DNA, the CDR3 is TGTGCCAGCAGCTTATCAGGGGCGAGCGCCTACGAGCAGTACTTC. The rearrangement links TRBV11-2 to TRBJ2-7; D may be TRBD1 (6 bases). The V end was cut by 2 bases, the J end by 2 bases, with 13 bases between. CDR1 and CDR2 from the germline V gene are SGHAT and FQNNGV. This CDR3 is built from 15 residues.

This sequence joins TRBV3-1 (or the pseudogene TRBV3-2) and TRBJ1-1; 8 bases match TRBD1. Germline-derived CDR1 and CDR2 are LGHDT and YNNKEL (reference sequence). The CDR3 is 19 residues long. The ends lost 4 bases at V and 3 bases at J; junction bases unmatched: 19. The CDR3 DNA sequence: TGTGCCAGCAGCCCCTACCCAATTTGGACAGGGACCCCCCACACTGAAGCTTTCTTT. It codes for CASSPYPIWTGTPHTEAFF.

This clone has just one count. The same CDR3 also results from other DNA sequences found in this sample. This sequence joins TRBV18 and TRBJ1-1, with no clear D. The germline CDR1 and CDR2 sequences are KGHSH and LQKENI. V gave up 1 base and J gave up 1 base, with 4 bases separating them. This CDR3 region has 13 residues. Here the CDR3 DNA reads TGTGCCAGCTCACCACGTGGGAACACTGAAGCTTTCTTT. It yields the protein CASSPRGNTEAFF. Complete variable domain (other parts from reference TRBV18 and TRBJ1-1): NAGVMQNPRHLVRRRGQEARLRCSPMKGHSHVYWYRQLPEEGLKFMVYLQKENIIDESGMPKERFSAEFPKEGPSILRIQQVVRGDSAAYFCASSPRGNTEAFFGQGTRLTVV.

The V call is TRBV7-9, the J call TRBJ1-1, with D uncertain. Germline CDR1 reads SEHNR; CDR2 reads FQNEAQ (reference sequence). This CDR3 is built from 12 residues. V was shortened by 1 base and J by 5 bases, with 5 bases between the two germline ends. The CDR3 reads CASSLGWTEAFF. The CDR3 DNA sequence: TGTGCCAGCAGCTTAGGGTGGACTGAAGCTTTCTTT. The complete variable domain, with remaining parts taken from reference TRBV7-9 and TRBJ1-1, reads DTGVSQNPRHKITKRGQNVTFRCDPISEHNRLYWYRQTLGQGPEFLTYFQNEAQLEKSRLLSDRFSAERPKGSFSTLEIQRTEQGDSAMYLCASSLGWTEAFFGQGTRLTVV.

The J gene is TRBJ2-1, the V gene TRBV19; 13 positions match TRBD2. Per the germline V gene, CDR1 is LNHDA and CDR2 is SQIVND (reference sequence). Losses at the gene ends were 6 bases for V and 12 bases for J; bases not matched to a gene: 8. The CDR3 length is 14 residues. The CDR3 protein is CASSGGLAGQRQFF. The CDR3 bases are TGTGCCAGTAGCGGGGGACTAGCGGGGCAAAGGCAGTTCTTC.

The CDR3: CASSLDWGGVNYGYTF. The CDR3 DNA reads as TGCGCCAGCAGCTTGGATTGGGGCGGAGTCAACTATGGCTACACCTTC. The V gene is TRBV5-1, the J gene TRBJ1-2; tentative D call: TRBD1 (5 bases). Between the trimmed V and J ends, which lost 0 bases and 2 bases, there was a span of 14 bases. Germline values: CDR1 SGHRS, CDR2 YFSETQ. The CDR3 sequence is 16 residues long.

The chain couples TRBV27 to TRBJ1-4; 8 bases line up with TRBD1. The CDR3 covers 15 residues. V trimming: 3 bases; J trimming: 10 bases; junction bases outside the gene matches: 10. In germline, CDR1 is MNHEY, CDR2 SMNVEV (reference sequence). Here the CDR3 DNA reads TGTGCCAGCAGTTTCTGGACAGGGATAGGTGGAAAACTGTTTTTT. Its translation is CASSFWTGIGGKLFF.

This clone was seen a single time. V gene TRBV5-4 combines with J gene TRBJ2-7, with 8 bases that match TRBD2. Per the germline V gene, CDR1 is SGHNT and CDR2 is YYREEE (reference sequence). The CDR3 runs 15 residues. V lost 0 bases and J lost 7; bases outside the gene matches: 9. The CDR3 reads CASSLVPSGPFEQYF. CDR3 DNA: TGTGCCAGCAGCTTGGTGCCTAGCGGGCCTTTTGAGCAGTACTTC.

The chain uses TRBV5-1 and TRBJ1-2, with D maybe TRBD1 (5 bases). In germline, CDR1 is SGHRS, CDR2 YFSETQ. V was shortened by 0 bases and J by 4 bases, with 19 bases between the two germline ends. The CDR3 has 17 residues. The CDR3 protein is CASSLGLDDRGTYGYTF. In nucleotides, the CDR3 is TGCGCCAGCAGCTTGGGGCTAGATGACAGAGGGACCTATGGCTACACCTTC.

The rearrangement uses TRBV28 and TRBJ2-1, with TRBD1 matching over 9 bases. CDR1 is MDHEN, CDR2 SYDVKM, per germline. The junction had 8 bases not matched to a gene; V was cut back by 6 bases and J by 5 bases. The CDR3 is 15 amino acids. The CDR3 region is CASRTGTGRHNEQFF. CDR3 DNA: TGTGCCAGCAGGACCGGGACAGGGAGACACAATGAGCAGTTCTTC.

The chain carries TRBV11-2 and TRBJ2-1, with TRBD2 matching over 7 bases. CDR3 length equals 16 residues. V lost 5 bases and J lost 5; bases outside the gene matches: 12. Germline V gives CDR1 SGHAT, CDR2 FQNNGV. The CDR3 DNA reads TGTGCCAGCAGCCCCCTCGGACTAGTATACCACAATGAGCAGTTCTTC. It yields the protein CASSPLGLVYHNEQFF.

The CDR3 nucleotides read TGTGCCAGCAGCTACATGGGGACAGGGGCCTTCCACTACGAGCAGTACTTC. Its translation is CASSYMGTGAFHYEQYF. V usage is TRBV7-8 and J usage is TRBJ2-7, with 10 nucleotides matching TRBD1. V lost 4 bases to trimming and J lost 3 bases; unmatched junction nucleotides: 12. The CDR3 has 17 amino acids. Germline CDR1 reads SGHVS; CDR2 reads FQNEAQ.

The chain links TRBV30 to TRBJ2-3; D may be TRBD2 (6 bases). Germline V gene lookup returns CDR1 GTSNPN and CDR2 SVGIG (reference sequence). Trimming took 4 bases from V and 0 from J, leaving 17 bases between them. The CDR3 loop spans 16 amino acids. This CDR3 reads CAWIKGTDYSTDTQYF. The DNA for the CDR3 is TGTGCCTGGATAAAAGGGACGGACTACAGCACAGATACGCAGTATTTT.

For this clone: At the DNA level, this CDR3 is encoded by other sequences in the same sample as well. V usage is TRBV4-1 and J usage is TRBJ2-7; D is unclear. The V end was cut by 0 bases, the J end by 2 bases, with 5 bases between. Germline values: CDR1 MGHRA, CDR2 YSYEKL. There are 13 residues in the CDR3. CDR3 sequence (DNA): TGCGCCAGCAGCCAAGAAGGGACCTACGAGCAGTACTTC. Translating it yields CASSQEGTYEQYF.

Concerning this clone itself: An end of the junction differs from the germline gene, which may be a read error. The chain links TRBV18 to TRBJ2-7; maybe TRBD2 (6 bases). Germline CDR1 reads KGHSH; CDR2 reads LQKENI. The CDR3 runs 16 residues. The CDR3 is CASSLTTGAHSDEQYF. The DNA for the CDR3 is TGTGCCAGCTCACTCACTACGGGAGCCCACTCCGACGAGCAGTACTTC.